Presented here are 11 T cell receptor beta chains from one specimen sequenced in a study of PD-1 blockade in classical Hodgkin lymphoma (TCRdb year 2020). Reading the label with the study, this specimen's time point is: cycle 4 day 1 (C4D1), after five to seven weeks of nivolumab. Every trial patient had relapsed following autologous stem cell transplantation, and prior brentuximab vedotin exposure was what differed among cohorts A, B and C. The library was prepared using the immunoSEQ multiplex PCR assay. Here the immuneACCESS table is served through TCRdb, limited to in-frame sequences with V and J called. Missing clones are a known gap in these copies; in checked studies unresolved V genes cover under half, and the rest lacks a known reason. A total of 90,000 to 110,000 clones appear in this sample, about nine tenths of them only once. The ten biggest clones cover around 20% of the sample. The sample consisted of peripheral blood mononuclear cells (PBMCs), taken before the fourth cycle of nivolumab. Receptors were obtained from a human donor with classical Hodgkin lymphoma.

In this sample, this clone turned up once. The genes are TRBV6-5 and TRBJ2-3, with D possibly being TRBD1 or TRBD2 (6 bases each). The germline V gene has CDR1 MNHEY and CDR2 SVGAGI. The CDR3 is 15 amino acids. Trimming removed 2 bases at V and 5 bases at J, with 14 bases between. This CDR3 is CASSYESGAEDTQYF. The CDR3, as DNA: TGTGCCAGCAGTTACGAGTCGGGGGCGGAAGATACGCAGTATTTT.

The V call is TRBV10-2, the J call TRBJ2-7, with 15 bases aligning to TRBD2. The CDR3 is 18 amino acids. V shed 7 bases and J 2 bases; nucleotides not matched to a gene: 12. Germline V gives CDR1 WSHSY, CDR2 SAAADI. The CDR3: CASTSGGTSGGKPYEQYF. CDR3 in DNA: TGCGCCAGCACGAGTGGTGGGACTAGCGGGGGGAAGCCCTACGAGCAGTACTTC.

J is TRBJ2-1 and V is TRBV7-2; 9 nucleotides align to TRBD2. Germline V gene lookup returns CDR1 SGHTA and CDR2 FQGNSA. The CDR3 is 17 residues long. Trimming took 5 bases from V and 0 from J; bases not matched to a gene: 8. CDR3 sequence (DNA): TGTGCCAGCAGCCCAGGGACTAGCTGGAGCTCCTACAATGAGCAGTTCTTC. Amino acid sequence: CASSPGTSWSSYNEQFF.

DNA of the CDR3: TGTGCCAGCAGCGCCGGGACATCCAACAATGAGCAGTTCTTC. Protein product: CASSAGTSNNEQFF. J is TRBJ2-1 and V is TRBV2; D might be TRBD1 (6 bases). Germline values: CDR1 SNHLY, CDR2 FYNNEI. CDR3 length equals 14 residues. The V gene lost 6 bases and the J gene lost 5 bases, with 14 bases spanning the gap.

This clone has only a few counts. The CDR3 protein is CASSLSTTAGRQTQYF. CDR3 coding DNA: TGTGCCAGCAGCTTATCTACGACCGCAGGGAGGCAGACCCAGTACTTC. V is TRBV11-2 and J is TRBJ2-5, with TRBD2 as a possible D gene (6 bases). The CDR3 totals 16 residues. V gave up 2 bases and J gave up 6 bases, with 19 bases separating them. In germline, CDR1 is SGHAT, CDR2 FQNNGV.

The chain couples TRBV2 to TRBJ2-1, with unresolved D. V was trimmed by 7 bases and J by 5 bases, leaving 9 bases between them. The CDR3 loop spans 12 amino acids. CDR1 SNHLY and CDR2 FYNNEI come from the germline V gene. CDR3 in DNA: TGTGCCAGCACCCCCCAGGACAATGAGCAGTTCTTC. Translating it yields CASTPQDNEQFF.

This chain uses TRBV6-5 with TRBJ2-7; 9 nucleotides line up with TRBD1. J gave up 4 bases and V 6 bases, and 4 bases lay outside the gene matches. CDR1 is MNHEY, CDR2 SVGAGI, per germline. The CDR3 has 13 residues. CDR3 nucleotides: TGTGCCAGCAGCGGGACAGGGATATACGAGCAGTACTTC. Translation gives CASSGTGIYEQYF.

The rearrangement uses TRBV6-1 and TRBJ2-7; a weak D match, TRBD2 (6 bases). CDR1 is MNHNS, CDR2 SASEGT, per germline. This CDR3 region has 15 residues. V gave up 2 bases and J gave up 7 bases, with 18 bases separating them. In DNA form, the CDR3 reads TGTGCCAGCAGTGAACCCGGACTCTCGGGGAGGGAGCAGTACTTC. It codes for CASSEPGLSGREQYF.

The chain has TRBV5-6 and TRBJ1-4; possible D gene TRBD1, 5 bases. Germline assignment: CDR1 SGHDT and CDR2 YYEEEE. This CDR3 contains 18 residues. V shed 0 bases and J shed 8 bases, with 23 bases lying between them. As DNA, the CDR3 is TGTGCCAGCAGCTTGGATGACAGCTCTACCGCAGTCCGGGAAAAACTGTTTTTT. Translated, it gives CASSLDDSSTAVREKLFF.

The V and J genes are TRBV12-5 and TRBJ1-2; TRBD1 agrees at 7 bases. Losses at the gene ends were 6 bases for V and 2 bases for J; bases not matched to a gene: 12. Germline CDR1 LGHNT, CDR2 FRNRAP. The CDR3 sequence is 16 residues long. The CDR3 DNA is TGTGCTAGTGGCCGTGGCCGGGACAGAGAAAACTATGGCTACACCTTC. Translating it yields CASGRGRDRENYGYTF.

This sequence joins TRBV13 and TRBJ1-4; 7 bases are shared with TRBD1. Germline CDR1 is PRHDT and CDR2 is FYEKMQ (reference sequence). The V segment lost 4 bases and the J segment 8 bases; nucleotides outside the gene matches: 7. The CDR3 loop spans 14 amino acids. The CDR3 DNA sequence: TGTGCCAGCAGCTCCCGGACAGGAGACGAAAAACTGTTTTTT. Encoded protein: CASSSRTGDEKLFF.